What follows is one T cell receptor beta chain and its context. The target antigen is unknown. The assay was immunoSEQ multiplex PCR, and TCRdb's table has in-frame clones only and misses some. The sample lists some 160,000 clones; around 90% were seen once. V lost 5 bases and J lost 8, with 18 bases in between. This CDR3 has 15 amino acids. Germline CDR1 LNHDA, CDR2 SQIVND (reference sequence). This entry is derived from a study of cytomegalovirus exposure and HLA in healthy donors. About the research overall: Later analysis reported that the 120 validation repertoires shared the platform of the approximately 670 first-cohort repertoires. Study-wide findings and caveats: Using the classifier, cytomegalovirus status was reportedly diagnosed with high specificity and sensitivity. Among TCR beta chains, those listed as cytomegalovirus-associated numbered about 160.

The sequenced material came from PBMCs. The V and J genes are TRBV19 and TRBJ2-2; D perhaps matches TRBD2 (6 bases). This receptor was obtained from a man younger than 35 in good health and CMV-seronegative. CDR3 in DNA: TGTGCCAGTAGTGCCAGCCGGGACTTACAGGGGGAGCTGTTTTTT. This translates into CASSASRDLQGELFF. The full variable domain, with the rest looked up from reference TRBV19 and TRBJ2-2, is DGGITQSPKYLFRKEGQNVTLSCEQNLNHDAMYWYRQDPGQGLRLIYYSQIVNDFQKGDIAEGYSVSREKKESFPLTVTSAQKNPTAFYLCASSASRDLQGELFFGEGSRLTVL.